These 12 T cell receptor beta chains came from one sample sequenced in a study of cytomegalovirus exposure and HLA in healthy donors. With 60 Vbeta and 13 Jbeta primers, the PCR was carried out. Sequenced by immunoSEQ multiplex PCR; TCRdb stores in-frame clones only, minus some. The profile shows around 99,000 clones, around four fifths of them singletons. The specimen sequenced was PBMCs. The source of these receptors is a woman aged 45-65 years in good health and CMV-seropositive.

The chain combines TRBV5-1 with TRBJ2-4, with TRBD2 identical over 11 bases. The CDR3 spans 17 residues. J gave up 0 bases and V 4 bases, and 6 bases lay outside the gene matches. Germline values: CDR1 SGHRS, CDR2 YFSETQ. Here the CDR3 reads CASSRRLAGIAKNIQYF. As DNA, the CDR3 is TGCGCCAGCAGCAGGAGACTAGCGGGGATAGCCAAAAACATTCAGTACTTC.

The chain has TRBV6-1 and TRBJ1-1; 7 bases agree with TRBD1. V shed 5 bases, J shed 0 bases, and the junction held 3 bases outside the gene matches. Germline-derived CDR1 and CDR2 are MNHNS and SASEGT. The CDR3 has 14 residues. The CDR3 reads CASSLQGLNTEAFF. The CDR3 DNA reads TGTGCCAGCAGTTTACAGGGGTTGAACACTGAAGCTTTCTTT.

This clone was seen only once. V gene TRBV9 combines with J gene TRBJ2-1; TRBD2 matches 8 bases. The V gene end was trimmed by 4 bases and the J gene end by 0 bases; junction bases not matched to a gene: 9. The germline V gene encodes CDR1 SGDLS and CDR2 YYNGEE. CDR3 length: 17 amino acids. CDR3 nucleotide sequence: TGTGCCAGCAGCTCCTATCGGGGGGGGAGCTCCTACAATGAGCAGTTCTTC. Amino acids: CASSSYRGGSSYNEQFF.

The V call is TRBV4-1, the J call TRBJ1-1; D unclear. This CDR3 region has 16 residues. The germline V gene encodes CDR1 MGHRA and CDR2 YSYEKL. V lost 6 bases and J lost 1, with 18 bases in between. This CDR3 is CASRYGPLGRNTEAFF. DNA for the CDR3: TGCGCCAGCAGGTATGGGCCCCTTGGTAGGAACACTGAAGCTTTCTTT.

This clone was seen just once. J is TRBJ2-7 and V is TRBV5-6; D may be TRBD2 (5 bases). V lost 2 bases to trimming and J lost 0 bases, with 15 bases between them. The CDR3 is 16 residues long. Germline CDR1 and CDR2: SGHDT and YYEEEE. The CDR3 loop is CASSLRDLTISYEQYF. The CDR3 nucleotides read TGTGCCAGCAGCTTAAGAGACTTGACTATCTCCTACGAGCAGTACTTC.

This chain uses TRBV18 with TRBJ1-2, with unresolved D. Trimming cost V 2 bases and J 7 bases, with 20 bases left between them. Germline V lookup: CDR1 KGHSH, CDR2 LQKENI. This CDR3 is 16 amino acids long. CDR3 amino acids: CASSPSVGMGGSGYTF. The CDR3 DNA follows: TGTGCCAGCTCACCATCTGTAGGGATGGGAGGTAGTGGCTACACCTTC. Combining the CDR3 with reference TRBV18 and TRBJ1-2 gives the whole variable domain NAGVMQNPRHLVRRRGQEARLRCSPMKGHSHVYWYRQLPEEGLKFMVYLQKENIIDESGMPKERFSAEFPKEGPSILRIQQVVRGDSAAYFCASSPSVGMGGSGYTFGSGTRLTVV.

The chain recombines TRBV29-1 with TRBJ1-4; D possibly corresponds to TRBD1 (5 bases). Trimming shortened V by 6 bases and J by 3 bases, and 8 bases separated the two germline ends. CDR1 and CDR2 from the germline V gene are SQVTM and ANQGSEA. The CDR3 extends over 12 amino acids. For the CDR3, the DNA is TGCAGCGTGGGGGACTCTAATGAAAAACTGTTTTTT. Its protein product is CSVGDSNEKLFF.

V gene TRBV5-4 combines with J gene TRBJ2-2, with D perhaps TRBD1 (6 bases). CDR1 SGHNT and CDR2 YYREEE come from the germline V gene (reference sequence). This CDR3 comprises 13 residues. Trimming shortened V by 6 bases and J by 4 bases, and 10 bases separated the two germline ends. The CDR3 DNA reads TGTGCCAGCAACAGGGACGCCACCGGGGAGCTGTTTTTT. It yields the protein CASNRDATGELFF.

There are a few counts of this clone. The rearrangement links TRBV7-9 to TRBJ1-1; TRBD1 agrees at 9 bases. The germline V gene has CDR1 SEHNR and CDR2 FQNEAQ (reference sequence). V was clipped by 4 bases and J by 3 bases; unmatched bases: 6. The CDR3 has 15 amino acids. Written as DNA, the CDR3 is TGTGCCAGCAGCTCCCCAGGACAGGGGTACACTGAAGCTTTCTTT. Translating gives CASSSPGQGYTEAFF.

CDR3 in DNA: TGTGCCAGCAGCCCCCCAAGAACCCCGACCGGGACAGGGGGCCTCGAGCAGTACTTC. Protein sequence: CASSPPRTPTGTGGLEQYF. The chain couples TRBV12-1 to TRBJ2-7; the table's D gene call, TRBD1, was not cross checked with the DNA. TRBV12-1 is labeled a pseudogene. This CDR3 contains 19 residues.

Worth noting for this clone: Germline is not matched at one junction end, which may reflect a read error. The chain recombines TRBV4-1 with TRBJ2-7; TRBD2 agrees at 7 bases. CDR1 MGHRA and CDR2 YSYEKL come from the germline V gene. The CDR3 is made up of 16 amino acids. CDR3 DNA: TGCGCCAGCAGCCAAGGAGTGGCGGCCCTATCCGGGGGGACTGTCTTC. Translated: CASSQGVAALSGGTVF.

The V call is TRBV18, the J call TRBJ1-3, with D possibly TRBD1 on 6 matching bases. Germline V gene sequence: CDR1 KGHSH, CDR2 LQKENI. The V and J ends lost 0 bases and 4 bases respectively, with 13 bases between them. There are 16 residues in the CDR3. This CDR3 reads CASSPPGTGPGNTIYF. The CDR3 region has the DNA TGTGCCAGCTCACCACCGGGCACAGGGCCCGGAAACACCATATATTTT.